These 22 T cell receptor beta chains originate from one sample sequenced in a study of T cells in Graves' hyperthyroidism and ophthalmopathy. Authors of the study amplified TCR beta CDR3 regions from RNA transcripts. First-round RT-PCR targeting the TCR CDR3 was performed with the HTBI primer set. One entry per CDR3 protein results from TCRdb running MiXCR on the multiplex PCR reads. Of approximately 500,000 distinct CDR3 sequences listed, roughly 46% are singletons. Sequenced input: peripheral blood or thyroid tissue (not recorded which). These receptor sequences come from a woman younger than 30 with Graves' hyperthyroidism.

The gene calls are TRBV29-1 and TRBJ1-2, with D possibly matching TRBD1 (5 bases). The CDR3 consists of 12 residues. V was clipped by 1 base and J by 8 bases, with 11 bases between them. Looked up from germline, CDR1 is SQVTM and CDR2 is ANQGSEA. The DNA of the CDR3 is TGCAGCGTTGAAGGTGGGGGTCGGGGCTACACCTTC. Translating it yields CSVEGGGRGYTF.

This clonotype showed up just once. No conserved phenylalanine or tryptophan ends this CDR3, so it is likely a read error. It is unclear where the CDR3 begins or ends on the DNA, so no DNA is shown, and the CDR3 is as TCRdb lists it. This chain joins TRBV5-1 and TRBJ2-5; the D call of TRBD1 is as the table states it, not checked on the DNA. Germline values: CDR1 SGHRS, CDR2 YFSETQ. Counting both end residues, the CDR3 totals 9 amino acids. The CDR3: CASRETANT.

This clonotype was recorded at least ten times. The chain has TRBV29-1 and TRBJ2-3; tentatively, D is TRBD1 or TRBD2 (5 bases each). The CDR3 length is 12 residues. Trimming left V 7 bases short and J 4 bases short, with 12 bases between. CDR1 and CDR2 from the germline V gene are SQVTM and ANQGSEA. The CDR3 coding sequence is TGCAGCGCGGGACCTCTGCCAGATACGCAGTATTTT. Its translation: CSAGPLPDTQYF.

In the case of this clonotype: A much larger clone is a single base away; this may be a read error. The chain couples TRBV13 to TRBJ2-7; TRBD2 is a possible D gene (6 bases). Germline values: CDR1 PRHDT, CDR2 FYEKMQ (reference sequence). Trimming removed 8 bases at V and 3 bases at J, with 20 bases between. CDR3 length: 15 residues. CDR3 protein: CASSMGSGLGYEQYF. CDR3 coding DNA: TGTGCCAGCTCAATGGGGAGCGGGCTCGGCTACGAGCAGTACTTC.

This clonotype was counted only a few times. The genes are TRBV29-1 and TRBJ2-7; no reliable D call. The J call may be in error: the DNA end matches TRBJ2-1 better. CDR1 is SQVTM, CDR2 ANQGSEA, per germline. The CDR3 length is 10 residues. The CDR3 here is CSGSVNEQFF. CDR3 coding DNA: TGCAGTGGTTCGGTAAATGAGCAGTTCTTC.

Remarks on this clonotype: A read error may be the cause here, since a much bigger clone is one base away. The CDR3 DNA is TGCAGTGCTAGAGATCTTAGACTGTCCTGCGAGCAGTACTTC. This sequence encodes CSARDLRLSCEQYF. The chain links TRBV20-1 to TRBJ2-7; D is unclear. CDR3 length: 14 amino acids. CDR1 is DFQATT, CDR2 SNEGSKA, per germline (reference sequence).

This clonotype was seen at least ten times. The chain carries TRBV7-9 and TRBJ2-2; possibly TRBD2 for D (6 bases). The CDR3 runs to 17 residues. The V end was cut by 0 bases, the J end by 5 bases, with 16 bases between. CDR1 and CDR2 (germline): SEHNR, FQNEAQ (reference sequence). CDR3 DNA sequence: TGTGCCAGCAGCTTAGCGGCCGGGACGAGCGGGACCGGGGAGCTGTTTTTT. Residues: CASSLAAGTSGTGELFF.

This chain links TRBV12-3 or TRBV12-4 with TRBJ2-7; 10 bases fit TRBD2. With the DNA end fitting TRBJ2-1 better, the J assignment may be wrong. The CDR3 has 14 residues. The CDR3 DNA reads TGTGCCAGCAGCCAAAGCGGGAGGGCCTATGAGCAGTTCTTC. Translated, it gives CASSQSGRAYEQFF.

The chain has TRBV15 and TRBJ2-6; no firm D call. The CDR3 spans 15 residues. The V end lost 0 bases, the J end lost 3 bases, and 6 bases lay between the germline ends. CDR1 and CDR2 (germline): LNHNV, YYDKDF (reference sequence). The CDR3 DNA reads TGTGCCACCAGCAGAGATCCGGGTGGGGCCAACGTCCTGACTTTC. Protein: CATSRDPGGANVLTF. Looking up the rest from reference TRBV15 and TRBJ2-6 gives the full variable domain: DAMVIQNPRYQVTQFGKPVTLSCSQTLNHNVMYWYQQKSSQAPKLLFHYYDKDFNNEADTPDNFQSRRPNTSFCFLDIRSPGLGDTAMYLCATSRDPGGANVLTFGAGSRLTVL.

This clonotype was seen just once. The chain links TRBV7-6 to TRBJ2-7, with TRBD1 identical over 9 bases. The CDR3 length is 14 residues. V shed 8 bases, J shed 7 bases, and the junction held 12 bases outside the gene matches. Germline V lookup: CDR1 SGHVS, CDR2 FNYEAQ. The CDR3 DNA sequence: TGTGCCAGCTCACCCCGGGACAGGGACAATGAGCAGTACTTC. Encoded protein: CASSPRDRDNEQYF.

This clonotype has ten or more counts. The rearrangement uses TRBV7-2 and TRBJ1-2; 7 bases fit TRBD1. Germline CDR1 and CDR2: SGHTA and FQGNSA. V gave up 5 bases and J gave up 2 bases; unmatched junction bases: 8. CDR3 length: 15 residues. For the CDR3, the DNA is TGTGCCAGCAGCCGGGAAGGGGGCGCGAACTATGGCTACACCTTC. It yields the protein CASSREGGANYGYTF.

With respect to this clonotype: This CDR3 fails to terminate in the conserved phenylalanine or tryptophan, so it likely reflects a read error. The DNA is omitted, as the CDR3 cannot be located on it reliably, and the CDR3 follows TCRdb's listing. CDR3 sequence reads: CASSLILGLAG. The V gene is TRBV7-9, the J gene TRBJ2-7; the table's D call of TRBD2 was not tested on the DNA. The CDR3 is made up of 11 amino acids, end residues included. CDR1 and CDR2 (germline): SEHNR, FQNEAQ (reference sequence).

This clonotype has a count of ten or more. V usage is TRBV2 and J usage is TRBJ2-7; no clear D. V lost 3 bases to trimming and J lost 2 bases, with 5 bases between them. The CDR3 has 12 residues. Germline V CDR1 and CDR2: SNHLY, FYNNEI. The CDR3 sequence: CASSDPAYEQYF. CDR3 DNA: TGTGCCAGCAGTGATCCCGCCTACGAGCAGTACTTC.

This clonotype was seen just once. The chain employs TRBV7-2 and TRBJ2-7, with D maybe TRBD1 (6 bases). Germline CDR1 SGHTA, CDR2 FQGNSA. Trimming pared 3 bases from V and 7 bases from J, leaving 16 bases between. The CDR3 sequence is 14 residues long. The CDR3 region is CASSLHTGRGEQYF. CDR3 coding DNA: TGTGCCAGCAGCTTGCATACAGGGAGAGGGGAGCAGTACTTC.

This clonotype occurred many times. The V and J genes are TRBV3-1 and TRBJ1-2, with D uncertain. The CDR3 totals 13 residues. Germline lookup yields CDR1 LGHDT and CDR2 YNNKEL (reference sequence). The V gene lost 3 bases and the J gene lost 4 bases, with 9 bases spanning the gap. CDR3 sequence reads: CASSHSTVYGYTF. The CDR3 DNA is TGTGCCAGCAGCCACTCAACGGTCTATGGCTACACCTTC.

This clonotype has a count of ten or more. The gene calls are TRBV10-3 and TRBJ1-2, with D tentatively TRBD1 (6 bases). CDR1 is ENHRY and CDR2 is SYGVKD in the germline V gene. This CDR3 comprises 14 residues. Deletions cut 6 bases from V and 4 bases from J, with 15 bases between. The CDR3 sequence is CAIRIGGEVYGYTF. The DNA for the CDR3 is TGTGCCATCAGGATTGGGGGCGAAGTCTATGGCTACACCTTC.

The chain links TRBV2 to TRBJ2-7; TRBD1 is a possible D gene (6 bases). This CDR3 has 15 amino acids. V was clipped by 8 bases and J by 2 bases, with 19 bases between them. Looked up from germline, CDR1 is SNHLY and CDR2 is FYNNEI. CDR3 loop: CASQDGARQAYEQYF. The CDR3 DNA sequence: TGTGCCAGCCAAGATGGGGCTCGACAGGCCTACGAGCAGTACTTC.

This clonotype was counted ten times or more. The CDR3 reads CASSSWTGRDYEQYF. CDR3 nucleotide sequence: TGTGCCAGCAGTTCCTGGACGGGCAGAGACTACGAGCAGTACTTC. The rearrangement links TRBV7-9 to TRBJ2-7; D not certain. V dropped 6 bases and J dropped 3 bases, with 18 bases sitting between them. This CDR3 contains 15 residues. The V gene's germline CDR1 is SEHNR and CDR2 FQNEAQ (reference sequence).

Details on this clonotype: Being one base from a much bigger clone, this may be a read error. The V call is TRBV10-3, the J call TRBJ2-7; D gene ambiguous. V was clipped by 5 bases and J by 0 bases, with 20 bases between them. The length of the CDR3 is 17 residues. From germline, CDR1 is ENHRY and CDR2 SYGVKD. CDR3 bases: TGTGCCATCAGTTTGTCCGCAACAGCTGGCGGCTCCTACGAGCAGTACTTC. Its protein is CAISLSATAGGSYEQYF.

The chain uses TRBV20-1 and TRBJ1-6; the match to TRBD1 covers 7 bases. The V gene end was trimmed by 3 bases and the J gene end by 7 bases; junction bases not matched to a gene: 6. This CDR3 contains 14 residues. Germline CDR1 reads DFQATT; CDR2 reads SNEGSKA (reference sequence). The CDR3 reads CSASEGAENSPLHF. Written as DNA, the CDR3 is TGCAGTGCTAGCGAGGGGGCTGAAAATTCACCCCTCCACTTT.

Note on this clonotype: In this CDR3 the conserved last residue, phenylalanine or tryptophan, is missing, so a read error is likely. The DNA is omitted, as the CDR3 cannot be located on it reliably, and the CDR3 follows TCRdb's listing. The chain employs TRBV19 and TRBJ1-3; the table's D call, TRBD1, was not checked against the DNA. The CDR3 length is 8 residues, termini included. Looked up from germline, CDR1 is LNHDA and CDR2 is SQIVND (reference sequence). CDR3 sequence: CASSIGRG.

The chain couples TRBV10-3 to TRBJ2-7, with 7 bases matching TRBD1. There are 13 residues in the CDR3. Germline values: CDR1 ENHRY, CDR2 SYGVKD. J was trimmed by 4 bases and V by 3 bases; bases with no gene match: 3. Here the CDR3 DNA reads TGTGCCATCAGTGATCAGGGGGTATACGAGCAGTACTTC. Protein product: CAISDQGVYEQYF.